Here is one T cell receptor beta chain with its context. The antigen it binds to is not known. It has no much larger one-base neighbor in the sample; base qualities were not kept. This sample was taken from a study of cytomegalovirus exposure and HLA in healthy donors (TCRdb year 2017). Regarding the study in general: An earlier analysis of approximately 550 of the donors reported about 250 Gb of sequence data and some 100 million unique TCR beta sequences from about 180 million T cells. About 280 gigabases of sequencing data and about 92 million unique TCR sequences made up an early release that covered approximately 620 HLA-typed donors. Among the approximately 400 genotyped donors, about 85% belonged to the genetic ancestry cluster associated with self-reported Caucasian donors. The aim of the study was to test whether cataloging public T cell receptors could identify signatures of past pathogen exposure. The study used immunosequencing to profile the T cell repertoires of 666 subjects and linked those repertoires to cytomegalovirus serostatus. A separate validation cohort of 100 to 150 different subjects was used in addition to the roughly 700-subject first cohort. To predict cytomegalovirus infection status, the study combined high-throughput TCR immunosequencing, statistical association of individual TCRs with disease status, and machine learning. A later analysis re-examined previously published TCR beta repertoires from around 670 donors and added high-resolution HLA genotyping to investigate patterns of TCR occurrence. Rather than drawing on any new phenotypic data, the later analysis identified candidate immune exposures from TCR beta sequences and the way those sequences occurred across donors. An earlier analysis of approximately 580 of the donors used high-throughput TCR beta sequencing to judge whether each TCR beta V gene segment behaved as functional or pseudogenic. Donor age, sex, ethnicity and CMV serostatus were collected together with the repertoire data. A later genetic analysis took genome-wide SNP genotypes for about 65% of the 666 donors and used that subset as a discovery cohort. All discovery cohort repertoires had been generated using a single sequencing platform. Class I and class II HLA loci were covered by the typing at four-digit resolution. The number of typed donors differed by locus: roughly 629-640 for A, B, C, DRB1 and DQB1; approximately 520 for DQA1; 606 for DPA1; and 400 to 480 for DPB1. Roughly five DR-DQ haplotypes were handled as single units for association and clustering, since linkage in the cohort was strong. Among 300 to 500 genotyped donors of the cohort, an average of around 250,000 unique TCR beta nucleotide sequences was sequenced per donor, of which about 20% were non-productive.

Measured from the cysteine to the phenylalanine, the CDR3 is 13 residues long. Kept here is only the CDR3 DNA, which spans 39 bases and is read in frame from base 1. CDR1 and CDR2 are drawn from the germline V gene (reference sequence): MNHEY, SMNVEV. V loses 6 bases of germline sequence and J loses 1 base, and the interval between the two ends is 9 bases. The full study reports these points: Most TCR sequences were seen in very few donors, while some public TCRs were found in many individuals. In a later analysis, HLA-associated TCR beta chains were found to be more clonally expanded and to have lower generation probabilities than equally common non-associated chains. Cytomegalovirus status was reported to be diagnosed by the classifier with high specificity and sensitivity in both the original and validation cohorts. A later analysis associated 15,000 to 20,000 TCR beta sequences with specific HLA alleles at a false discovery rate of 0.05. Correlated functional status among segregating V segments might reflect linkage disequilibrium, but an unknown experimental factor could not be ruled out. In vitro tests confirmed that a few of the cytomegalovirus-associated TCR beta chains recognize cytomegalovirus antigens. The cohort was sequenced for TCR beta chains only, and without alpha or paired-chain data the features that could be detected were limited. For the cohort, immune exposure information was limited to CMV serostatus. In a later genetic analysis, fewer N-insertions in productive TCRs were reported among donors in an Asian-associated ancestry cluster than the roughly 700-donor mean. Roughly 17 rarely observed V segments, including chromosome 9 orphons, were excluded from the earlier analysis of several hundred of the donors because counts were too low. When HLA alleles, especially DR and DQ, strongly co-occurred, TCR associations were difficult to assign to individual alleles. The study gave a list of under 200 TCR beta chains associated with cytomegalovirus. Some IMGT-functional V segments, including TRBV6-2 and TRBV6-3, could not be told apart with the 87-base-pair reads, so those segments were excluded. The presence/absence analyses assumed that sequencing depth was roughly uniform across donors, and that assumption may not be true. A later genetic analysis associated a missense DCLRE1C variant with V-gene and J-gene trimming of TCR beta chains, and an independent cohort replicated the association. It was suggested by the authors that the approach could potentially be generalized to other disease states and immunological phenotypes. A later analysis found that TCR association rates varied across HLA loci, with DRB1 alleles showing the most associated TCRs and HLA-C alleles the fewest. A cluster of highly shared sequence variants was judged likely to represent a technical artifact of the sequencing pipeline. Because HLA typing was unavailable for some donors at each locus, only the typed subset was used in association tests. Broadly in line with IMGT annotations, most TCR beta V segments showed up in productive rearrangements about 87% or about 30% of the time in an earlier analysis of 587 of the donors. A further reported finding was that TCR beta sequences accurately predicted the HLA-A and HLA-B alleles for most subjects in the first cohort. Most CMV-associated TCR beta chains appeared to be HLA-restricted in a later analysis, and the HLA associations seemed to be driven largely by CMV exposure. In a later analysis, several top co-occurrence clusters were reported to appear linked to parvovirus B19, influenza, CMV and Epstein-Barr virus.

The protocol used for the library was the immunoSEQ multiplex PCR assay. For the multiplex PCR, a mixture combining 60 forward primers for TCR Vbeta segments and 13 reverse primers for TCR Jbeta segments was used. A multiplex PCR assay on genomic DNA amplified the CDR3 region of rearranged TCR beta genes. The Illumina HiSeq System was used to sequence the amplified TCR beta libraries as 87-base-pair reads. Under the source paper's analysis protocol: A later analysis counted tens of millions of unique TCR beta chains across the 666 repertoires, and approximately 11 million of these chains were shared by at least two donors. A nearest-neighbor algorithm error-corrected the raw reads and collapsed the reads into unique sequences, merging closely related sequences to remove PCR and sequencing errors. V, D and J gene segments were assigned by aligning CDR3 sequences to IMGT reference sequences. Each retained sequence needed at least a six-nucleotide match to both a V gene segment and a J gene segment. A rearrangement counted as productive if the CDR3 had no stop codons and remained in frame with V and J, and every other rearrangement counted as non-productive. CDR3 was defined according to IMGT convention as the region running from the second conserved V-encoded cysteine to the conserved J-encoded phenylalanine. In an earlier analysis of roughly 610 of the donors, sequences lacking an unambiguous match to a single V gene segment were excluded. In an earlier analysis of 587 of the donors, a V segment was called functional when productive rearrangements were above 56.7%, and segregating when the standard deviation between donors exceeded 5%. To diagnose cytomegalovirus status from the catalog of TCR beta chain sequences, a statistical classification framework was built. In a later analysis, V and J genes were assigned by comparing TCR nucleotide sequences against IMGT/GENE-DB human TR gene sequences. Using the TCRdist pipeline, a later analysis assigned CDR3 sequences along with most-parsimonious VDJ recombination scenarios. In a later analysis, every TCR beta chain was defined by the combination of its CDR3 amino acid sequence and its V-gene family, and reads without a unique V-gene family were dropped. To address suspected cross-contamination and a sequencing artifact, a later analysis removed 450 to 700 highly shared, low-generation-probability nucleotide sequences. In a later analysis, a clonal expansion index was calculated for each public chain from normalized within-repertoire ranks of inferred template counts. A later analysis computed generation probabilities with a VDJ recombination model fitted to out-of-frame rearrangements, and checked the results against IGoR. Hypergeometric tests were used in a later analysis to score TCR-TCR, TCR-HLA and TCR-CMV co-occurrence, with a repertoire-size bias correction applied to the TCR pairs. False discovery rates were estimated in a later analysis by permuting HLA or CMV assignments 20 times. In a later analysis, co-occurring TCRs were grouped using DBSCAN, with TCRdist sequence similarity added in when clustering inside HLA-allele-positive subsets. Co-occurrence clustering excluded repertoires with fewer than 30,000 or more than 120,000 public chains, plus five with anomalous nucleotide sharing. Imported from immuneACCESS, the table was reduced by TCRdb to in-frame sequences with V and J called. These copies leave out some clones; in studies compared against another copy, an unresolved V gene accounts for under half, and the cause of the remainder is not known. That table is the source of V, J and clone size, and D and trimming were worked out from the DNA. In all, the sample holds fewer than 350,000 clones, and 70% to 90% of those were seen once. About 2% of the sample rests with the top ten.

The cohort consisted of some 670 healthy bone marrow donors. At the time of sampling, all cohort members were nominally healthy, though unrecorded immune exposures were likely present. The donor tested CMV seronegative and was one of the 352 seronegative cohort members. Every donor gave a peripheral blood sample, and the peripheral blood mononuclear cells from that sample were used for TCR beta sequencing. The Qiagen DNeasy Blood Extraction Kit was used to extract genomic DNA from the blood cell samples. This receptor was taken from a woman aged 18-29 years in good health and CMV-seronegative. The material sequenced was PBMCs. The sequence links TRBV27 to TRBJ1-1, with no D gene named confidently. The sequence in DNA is TGTGCCAGCAGCCGGGAGGAGAACACTGAAGCTTTCTTT. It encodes CASSREENTEAFF.